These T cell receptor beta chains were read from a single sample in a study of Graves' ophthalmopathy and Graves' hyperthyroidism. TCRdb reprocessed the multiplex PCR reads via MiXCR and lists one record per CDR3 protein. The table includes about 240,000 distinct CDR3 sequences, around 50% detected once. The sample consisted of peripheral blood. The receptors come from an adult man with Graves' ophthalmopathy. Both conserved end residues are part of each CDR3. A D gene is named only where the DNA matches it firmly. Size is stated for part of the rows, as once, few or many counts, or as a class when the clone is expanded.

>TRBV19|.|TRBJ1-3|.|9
TGTGCCAGCCCTATTCCCTTCGATTTT
CASPIPFDF
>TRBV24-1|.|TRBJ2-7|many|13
TGTGCCACCAGTGACGCACCGTTTGACGAGCAGTACTTC
CATSDAPFDEQYF
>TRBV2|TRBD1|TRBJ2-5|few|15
TGTGCCAGCAGTGACTGGACAGGTCGCGGAGAGACCCAGTACTTC
CASSDWTGRGETQYF
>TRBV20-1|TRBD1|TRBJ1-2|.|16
TGCAGTGCTAGATCAGTGGGACAGGGGGCCTTATATGGCTACACCTTC
CSARSVGQGALYGYTF
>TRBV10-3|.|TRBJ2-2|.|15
TGTGCCATCAGTGAGCTAGATCCGAACACCGGGGAGCTGTTTTTT
CAISELDPNTGELFF
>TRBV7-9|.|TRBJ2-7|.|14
TGTGCCAGCAGCTTAGAGTTGGCCGGGTACGAGCAGTACTTC
CASSLELAGYEQYF
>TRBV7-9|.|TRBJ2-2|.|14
TGTGCCAGCAGCCTTGTAAGGACAGATGGGGAGCTGTTTTTT
CASSLVRTDGELFF
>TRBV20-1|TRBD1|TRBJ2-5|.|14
TGCAGTGCTAGTGGACAGGAAGGTAGAGAGACCCAGTACTTC
CSASGQEGRETQYF
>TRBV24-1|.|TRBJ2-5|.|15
TGTGCCACCAGTGATTTCGGGGCGGGGATGGAGACCCAGTACTTC
CATSDFGAGMETQYF
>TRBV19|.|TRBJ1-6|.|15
TGTGCCAGTAGTCTTGACGGGGGGGCTTATTCACCCCTCCACTTT
CASSLDGGAYSPLHF
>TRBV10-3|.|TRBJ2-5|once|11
TGTGCCATCGGGCAAAAAGAGACCCAGTACTTC
CAIGQKETQYF
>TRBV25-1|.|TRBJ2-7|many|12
TGTGCCAGCAGTAAAACAGGGCGCGAGCAGTACTTC
CASSKTGREQYF
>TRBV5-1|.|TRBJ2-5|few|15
TGCGCCAGCAGCTTGGATCCCCAGACAGAAGAGACCCAGTACTTC
CASSLDPQTEETQYF
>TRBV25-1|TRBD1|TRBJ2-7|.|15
TGTGCCAGCAGCTCCGCCGGGACAGGGGGGTACGAGCAGTACTTC
CASSSAGTGGYEQYF
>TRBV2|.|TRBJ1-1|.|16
TGTGCCAGCAGTGCTAGGAGAGGGGGTATGAACACTGAAGCTTTCTTT
CASSARRGGMNTEAFF
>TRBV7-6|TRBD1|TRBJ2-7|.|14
TGTGCCAGCAGTTTGGTGAACAGGGGATACGAGCAGTACTTC
CASSLVNRGYEQYF
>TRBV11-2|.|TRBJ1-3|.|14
TGTGCCAGCAGCTTCTCCGGGGTGGTAAACACCATATATTTT
CASSFSGVVNTIYF
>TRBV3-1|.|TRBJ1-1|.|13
TGTGCCAGCAGCCAAGTCAGGGCAGGGGAAGCTTTCTTT
CASSQVRAGEAFF
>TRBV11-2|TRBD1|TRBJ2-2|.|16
TGTGCCAGCAGCTTAAAGGACAGGATAAACACCGGGGAGCTGTTTTTT
CASSLKDRINTGELFF
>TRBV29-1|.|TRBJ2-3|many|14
TGCAGCGGAAAGGGGTACCCTAGCACAGATACGCAGTATTTT
CSGKGYPSTDTQYF
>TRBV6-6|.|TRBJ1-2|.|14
TGTGCCAGCAGACCGGACAGTCTTTTCTATGGCTACACCTTC
CASRPDSLFYGYTF
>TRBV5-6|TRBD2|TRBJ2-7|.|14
TGTGCCAGCTTCCTAGCGGGATACTCCTACGAGCAGTACTTC
CASFLAGYSYEQYF
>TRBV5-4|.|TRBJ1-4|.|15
TGTGCCAGCAGTTTCGGTCGGGCACCGAATGAAAAACTGTTTTTT
CASSFGRAPNEKLFF
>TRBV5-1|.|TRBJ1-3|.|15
TGCGCCGGCAGCTTGGAGCGGAACTCTGGAAACACCATATATTTT
CAGSLERNSGNTIYF
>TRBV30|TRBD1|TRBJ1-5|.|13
TGTGCCTGGCAACAGGGGAGCAATCAGCCCCAGCATTTT
CAWQQGSNQPQHF
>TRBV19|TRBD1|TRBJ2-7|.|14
TGTGCCAGTAGTACAGGGGGATCCTACAATGAGCAGTACTTC
CASSTGGSYNEQYF
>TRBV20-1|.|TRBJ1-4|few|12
TGCAGTGCGAGCCCAGAGGGGGAAAAACTGTTTTTT
CSASPEGEKLFF
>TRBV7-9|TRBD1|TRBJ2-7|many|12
TGTGCCAGCAGGGGGACAGACTACGAGCAGTACTTC
CASRGTDYEQYF
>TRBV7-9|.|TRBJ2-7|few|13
TGTGCCAGCAGCGATGGGGGTTCCTACGAGCAGTACTTC
CASSDGGSYEQYF
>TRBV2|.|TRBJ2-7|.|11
TGTGCCAGCAGTGAGGAGGAGGGGCAGTACTTC
CASSEEEGQYF
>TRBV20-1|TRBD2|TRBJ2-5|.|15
TGCAGTGCCCCCGGACTAGCGGGTTTACAAGAGACCCAGTACTTC
CSAPGLAGLQETQYF
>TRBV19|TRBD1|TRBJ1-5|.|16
TGTGCCAGTAGTACCCAGGGACAGGGGATGATTCTGCCCCAGCATTTT
CASSTQGQGMILPQHF
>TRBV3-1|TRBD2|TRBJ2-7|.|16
TGTGCCAGCAGCCAAGGTGACGGACTAGCAGCCTACGAGCAGTACTTC
CASSQGDGLAAYEQYF
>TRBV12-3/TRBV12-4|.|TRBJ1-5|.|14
TGTGCCAGCAGTGAGGGGTGGAGCAATCAGCCCCAGCATTTT
CASSEGWSNQPQHF
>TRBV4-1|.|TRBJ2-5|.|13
TGCGCCAGCAGCGCACAGCACCAAGAGACCCAGTACTTC
CASSAQHQETQYF
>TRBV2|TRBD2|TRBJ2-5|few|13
TGTGCCAGCAGTGACAGCGGGACGGAGACCCAGTACTTC
CASSDSGTETQYF
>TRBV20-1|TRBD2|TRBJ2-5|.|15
TGCAGTGCTAGAGATGGAACTAGCGTAGGAGAGACCCAGTACTTC
CSARDGTSVGETQYF
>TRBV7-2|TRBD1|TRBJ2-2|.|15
TGTGCCAGCAGCTTAGATACAGGGGGCTCCGGGGAGCTGTTTTTT
CASSLDTGGSGELFF
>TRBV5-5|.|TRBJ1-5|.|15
TGTGCCAGCAGCCGGGACCCACATAGCAATCAGCCCCAGCATTTT
CASSRDPHSNQPQHF
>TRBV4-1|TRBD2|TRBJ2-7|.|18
TGCGCCAGCAGCCAAGAGGGATGGGCTAGCGGGACCCCTTTGGAGCAGTACTTC
CASSQEGWASGTPLEQYF
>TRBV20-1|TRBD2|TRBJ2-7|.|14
TGCAGTGCCATTAGCGGGGCCAGTTCCTACGAGCAGTACTTC
CSAISGASSYEQYF
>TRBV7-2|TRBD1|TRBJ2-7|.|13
TGTGCCAGCAGCTATGGACAGGGGGACGAGCAGTACTTC
CASSYGQGDEQYF
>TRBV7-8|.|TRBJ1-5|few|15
TGTGCCAGCAGCTTGTCAATGGGGGGTCTCCAGCCCCAGCATTTT
CASSLSMGGLQPQHF
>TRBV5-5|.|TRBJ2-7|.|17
TGTGCCAGCAGCTTAAGCGCCGATTGGGCAACCTCCTACGAGCAGTACTTC
CASSLSADWATSYEQYF